The T cell receptor beta chain described here comes from a study of OX40 agonist ivuxolimab in advanced cancers. Whole-study context: Patients in the trial were receiving intravenous ivuxolimab every 2 weeks, at doses of 0.01 to 10 mg/kg. Aged 23 to 79 with a mean of approximately 57 years, they were roughly 83% male.

The assay was immunoSEQ multiplex PCR, and TCRdb's table has in-frame clones only and misses some. The table has about 76,000 clones, approximately 86% seen once; the top ten hold under 3%. This clone was observed a single time. Its target is not known. Notes on the study in general: Not determined was the antigen specificity of the expanded peripheral T cells.

CDR3 size: 15 residues. Germline V CDR1 and CDR2: LNHDA, SQIVND (reference sequence). Trimming left V 4 bases short and J 5 bases short, with 17 bases between. The TCR comes from an adult with an advanced solid tumor such as melanoma, head and neck, liver or kidney cancer. Sequences were derived from CD4+ or CD8+ T cells sorted from blood, sampled in a trial of the OX40 agonist ivuxolimab. This chain joins TRBV19 and TRBJ1-1; possible D gene TRBD1, 5 bases. The CDR3 loop reads CASSNLWGAYTEAFF. CDR3 nucleotide sequence: TGTGCCAGTAGTAATCTGTGGGGCGCGTATACTGAAGCTTTCTTT.